The rows below give T cell receptor beta chains drawn from one sample of a study of OX40 agonist ivuxolimab in advanced cancers. Clones were read by immunoSEQ multiplex PCR, and TCRdb kept only the in-frame ones, dropping some. This table has several thousand clones, 71% appearing once. Specimen: CD4+ or CD8+ T cells sorted from blood, collected in a trial of the OX40 agonist ivuxolimab. The receptors here all came from an adult with an advanced solid tumor such as melanoma, head and neck, liver or kidney cancer. The CDR3 runs from the conserved cysteine through the conserved F or W. D genes are given only for firm matches. Clone size is stated in some rows and not others, as once, few, many or a class when expanded.

D	V	J	size	CDR3	DNA
-	TRBV4-2	TRBJ2-1	-	CASSQIFVGSSLSYNEQFF	TGTGCCAGCAGCCAGATCTTCGTTGGGAGCTCTCTGTCCTACAATGAGCAGTTCTTC
-	TRBV2	TRBJ2-5	-	CASSRRGGGETQYF	TGTGCCAGCAGCCGCAGGGGAGGTGGAGAGACCCAGTACTTC
TRBD1	TRBV9	TRBJ2-3	-	CASSASGTGGSDTQYF	TGTGCCAGCAGCGCCTCCGGGACAGGGGGCTCCGATACGCAGTATTTT
TRBD1	TRBV7-9	TRBJ2-7	medium-sized	CASSLQGASEQYF	TGTGCCAGTAGCTTACAGGGGGCTAGCGAGCAGTACTTC
-	TRBV10-3	TRBJ2-3	few	CASSYSDGDTQYF	TGTGCCAGCAGTTACTCGGACGGAGATACGCAGTATTTT
-	TRBV11-1	TRBJ1-1	-	CASSLARGQLNTEAFF	TGTGCCAGCAGCTTAGCCCGTGGACAGTTGAACACTGAAGCTTTCTTT
-	TRBV13	TRBJ1-5	many	CASSLGQEPGPQHF	TGTGCCAGCAGCCTGGGACAAGAGCCAGGGCCCCAGCATTTT
TRBD2	TRBV6-5	TRBJ2-2	-	CASSSSSGINTGELFF	TGTGCCAGCAGTTCTAGTAGCGGGATAAACACCGGGGAGCTGTTTTTT
-	TRBV4-1	TRBJ2-7	-	CASSPGWRDGTEQYF	TGCGCCAGCAGCCCCGGATGGCGGGATGGCACCGAGCAGTACTTC
-	TRBV4-3	TRBJ1-2	-	CASSLLPWGGIGGYTF	TGCGCCAGCAGCCTCCTCCCCTGGGGGGGAATTGGTGGCTACACCTTC
TRBD2	TRBV2	TRBJ2-1	-	CASRGSSGTNEQFF	TGTGCCAGCAGAGGGTCTAGCGGGACCAATGAGCAGTTCTTC
TRBD2	TRBV4-2	TRBJ2-7	-	CASSQAIAGGNEQYF	TGTGCCAGCAGCCAAGCCATAGCGGGAGGCAACGAGCAGTACTTC
TRBD1	TRBV4-3	TRBJ2-5	-	CASSQDDGTGGETQYF	TGCGCCAGCAGCCAAGACGACGGGACAGGGGGAGAGACCCAGTACTTC
-	TRBV6-5	TRBJ1-1	-	CASSDPGWDTEAFF	TGTGCCAGCAGCGACCCGGGTTGGGACACTGAAGCTTTCTTT
-	TRBV9	TRBJ1-5	-	CASSRSDNQPQHF	TGTGCCAGCAGCAGGAGCGACAATCAGCCCCAGCATTTT
-	TRBV9	TRBJ1-2	-	CASSPAGLYGYTF	TGTGCCAGCTCCCCCGCGGGTCTCTATGGCTACACCTTC
-	TRBV9	TRBJ1-5	-	CASGGGKSNQPQHF	TGTGCCAGCGGCGGGGGTAAAAGCAATCAGCCCCAGCATTTT
-	TRBV10-2	TRBJ2-1	-	CASQMYHEQFF	TGCGCCAGCCAGATGTACCATGAGCAGTTCTTC
-	TRBV5-4	TRBJ2-3	-	CASSPAGGAGTDTQYF	TGTGCCAGCAGCCCCGCCGGGGGAGCGGGCACAGATACGCAGTATTTT
TRBD2	TRBV10-3	TRBJ2-1	-	CAINTGLAIRDEQFF	TGTGCCATCAACACAGGACTAGCGATCCGGGATGAGCAGTTCTTC
TRBD2	TRBV15	TRBJ2-3	-	CATRRTSGGYTDTQYF	TGTGCCACCAGGCGGACTAGCGGGGGGTACACAGATACGCAGTATTTT
TRBD2	TRBV7-2	TRBJ2-3	-	CASTYRGRGSTDTQYF	TGTGCCAGCACCTACCGTGGGCGGGGGAGCACAGATACGCAGTATTTT
-	TRBV6-1	TRBJ2-1	-	CASSGQVGSYNEQFF	TGTGCCAGCAGTGGGCAGGTTGGGTCCTACAATGAGCAGTTCTTC
TRBD2	TRBV30	TRBJ2-2	medium-sized	CATDLAGGANTGELFF	TGTGCCACCGACCTAGCGGGGGGGGCAAACACCGGGGAGCTGTTTTTT
-	TRBV18	TRBJ2-7	-	CASSNRDYEQYF	TGTGCCAGCTCAAACAGGGATTACGAGCAGTACTTC
TRBD1	TRBV7-3	TRBJ2-3	-	CASSETGFVSDTQYF	TGTGCAAGCTCCGAGACAGGGTTTGTTTCAGATACGCAGTATTTT
TRBD1	TRBV9	TRBJ1-2	-	CASSAGTALGYTF	TGTGCCAGCAGCGCCGGGACAGCATTAGGCTACACCTTC
TRBD1	TRBV6-6	TRBJ2-1	-	CASSFETGGRNEQFF	TGTGCCAGCAGTTTCGAGACAGGGGGGAGGAATGAGCAGTTCTTC
-	TRBV7-9	TRBJ1-5	-	CASSPTGLGQPQHF	TGTGCCAGCAGCCCGACAGGCTTGGGTCAGCCCCAGCATTTT
TRBD1	TRBV28	TRBJ2-7	-	CASSLRGHYYEQYF	TGTGCCAGCAGTTTAAGGGGGCATTACTACGAGCAGTACTTC
-	TRBV6-5	TRBJ1-2	-	CASSYSGYGYTF	TGTGCCAGCAGTTACTCAGGGTATGGCTACACCTTC
-	TRBV7-3	TRBJ2-7	once	CASRKGSYEQYF	TGTGCCAGCAGAAAGGGCTCCTACGAGCAGTACTTC
TRBD1	TRBV7-6	TRBJ1-1	few	CASSTRTGGNTEAFF	TGTGCCAGCAGCACAAGGACAGGGGGTAACACTGAAGCTTTCTTT